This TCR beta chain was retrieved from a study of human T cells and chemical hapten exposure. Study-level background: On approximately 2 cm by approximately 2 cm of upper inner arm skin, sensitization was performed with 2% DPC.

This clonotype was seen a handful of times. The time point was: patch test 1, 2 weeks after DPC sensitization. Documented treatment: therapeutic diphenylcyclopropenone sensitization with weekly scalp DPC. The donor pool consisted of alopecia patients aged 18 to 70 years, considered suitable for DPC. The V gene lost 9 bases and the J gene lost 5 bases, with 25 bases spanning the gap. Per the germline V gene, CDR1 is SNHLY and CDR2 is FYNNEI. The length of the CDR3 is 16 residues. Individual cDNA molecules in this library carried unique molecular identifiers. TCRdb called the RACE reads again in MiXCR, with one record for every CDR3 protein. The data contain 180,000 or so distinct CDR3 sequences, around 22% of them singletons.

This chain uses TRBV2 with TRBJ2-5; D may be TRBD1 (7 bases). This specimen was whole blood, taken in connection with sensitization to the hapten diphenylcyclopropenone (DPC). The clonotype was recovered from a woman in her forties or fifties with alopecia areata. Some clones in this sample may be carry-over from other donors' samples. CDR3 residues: CASTRTGTGGEETQYF. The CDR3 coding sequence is TGTGCCAGTACCCGGACAGGTACTGGAGGGGAGGAGACCCAGTACTTC.